The 24 T cell receptor beta chains in this list originate from one sample, sequenced in a study of shared clonotypes between healthy human individuals. Assay: immunoSEQ multiplex PCR; the TCRdb copy retains only in-frame clones and omits some. The repertoire holds 950,000 to 1,100,000 clones, with around 74% as singletons. Source material: memory CD4+ T cells sorted from blood. Subset denoted: CD45RA-negative fraction. The origin of the receptors is a man aged 18 to 30 in good health.

The chain is built from TRBV10-3 and TRBJ2-1; 14 bases match TRBD2. This CDR3 has 17 amino acids. Germline loops: CDR1 ENHRY, CDR2 SYGVKD. J gave up 8 bases and V 4 bases, and 10 bases lay outside the gene matches. In DNA, the CDR3 is TGTGCCATCAGTGCCGGAGGGACTAGCGGGAGTGGGTATGAGCAGTTCTTC. Its translation is CAISAGGTSGSGYEQFF.

This rearrangement joins TRBV6-9 to TRBJ2-5, with 7 bases that match TRBD1. V gave up 7 bases and J gave up 2 bases; unmatched junction bases: 25. The CDR3 covers 20 residues. Germline V gene lookup returns CDR1 MNHGY and CDR2 SVAAGI. CDR3 nucleotides: TGTGCCAGCACCACACATCGACAGGGAAACCGCGGCAGGGGACAAGAGACCCAGTACTTC. Protein sequence: CASTTHRQGNRGRGQETQYF.

This clone was counted only a few times. The chain recombines TRBV18 with TRBJ2-7; D gene uncertain. V dropped 6 bases and J dropped 5 bases, with 14 bases sitting between them. The CDR3 is 13 amino acids. CDR1 KGHSH and CDR2 LQKENI come from the germline V gene. CDR3 loop: CASSPTSKNEQYF. CDR3 sequence (DNA): TGTGCCAGCTCCCCGACCTCGAAGAACGAGCAGTACTTC.

The chain carries TRBV5-6 and TRBJ1-6; weak D call: TRBD1 (6 bases). The CDR3 consists of 17 residues. The V gene lost 4 bases and the J gene lost 12 bases, with 26 bases spanning the gap. Germline CDR1 and CDR2: SGHDT and YYEEEE. The CDR3 reads CASSKRASTGLPGPLHF. The CDR3 region has the DNA TGTGCCAGCAGCAAACGCGCATCGACAGGCCTCCCGGGACCCCTCCACTTT.

The V call is TRBV10-3, the J call TRBJ2-5, with D maybe TRBD2 (6 bases). Trimming pared 4 bases from V and 3 bases from J, leaving 9 bases between. This CDR3 is 13 amino acids long. In germline, CDR1 is ENHRY, CDR2 SYGVKD. CDR3 loop: CAISVQREETQYF. The CDR3 DNA reads TGTGCCATCAGTGTTCAGCGGGAAGAGACCCAGTACTTC.

V and J are TRBV11-2 and TRBJ1-5; D not certain. V dropped 4 bases and J dropped 7 bases, with 20 bases sitting between them. Germline V CDR1 and CDR2: SGHAT, FQNNGV. This CDR3 has 16 amino acids. The CDR3 here is CASSSSIGEGGQPQHF. In DNA form, the CDR3 reads TGTGCCAGCAGCTCCAGTATCGGGGAGGGTGGGCAGCCCCAGCATTTT.

With regard to this clone: The same CDR3 arises from other DNA sequences in this sample as well. V is TRBV18 and J is TRBJ1-1; 8 nucleotides line up with TRBD1. The CDR3 loop spans 14 amino acids. Germline assignment: CDR1 KGHSH and CDR2 LQKENI. Trimming removed 3 bases from V and 4 bases from J; junction bases left unmatched: 4. CDR3 protein: CASSPQGAGTEAFF. The CDR3 DNA is TGTGCCAGCTCACCGCAGGGGGCTGGCACTGAAGCTTTCTTT.

V usage is TRBV4-3 and J usage is TRBJ2-7, with 10 bases that match TRBD2. The ends lost 0 bases at V and 4 bases at J; junction bases unmatched: 3. CDR1 and CDR2 from the germline V gene are LGHNA and YSLEER. CDR3 length equals 15 residues. CDR3 nucleotide sequence: TGCGCCAGCAGCCAAGATACTAGCGGGAAGTACGAGCAGTACTTC. Protein: CASSQDTSGKYEQYF.

This chain's CDR3 is CASSQVSSTRAYEQYF. The CDR3 DNA follows: TGCGCCAGCAGCCAAGTCTCCAGTACCCGAGCCTACGAGCAGTACTTC. The chain couples TRBV4-3 to TRBJ2-7; D not resolved. The germline V and J ends were trimmed by 1 base and 2 bases, with 15 bases remaining between them. Germline V lookup: CDR1 LGHNA, CDR2 YSLEER. CDR3 length equals 16 residues.

This chain links TRBV5-1 with TRBJ1-1; unclear D gene. The CDR3 covers 16 residues. V was clipped by 5 bases and J by 3 bases, with 20 bases between them. Germline CDR1 reads SGHRS; CDR2 reads YFSETQ. In DNA, the CDR3 is TGCGCCAGCAGACGTCTGAGAGGGTCCGCGGACACTGAAGCTTTCTTT. It encodes CASRRLRGSADTEAFF.

This clone occurred many times. Other DNA sequences in this sample translate to the same CDR3. The chain is built from TRBV18 and TRBJ1-6; 9 nucleotides agree with TRBD1. Trimming cost V 6 bases and J 7 bases; bases outside gene matches: 4. The CDR3 sequence is 14 residues long. Germline CDR1 is KGHSH and CDR2 is LQKENI. The CDR3 coding sequence is TGTGCCAGCTCGGGACAGGGCGGGAATTCACCCCTCCACTTT. This translates into CASSGQGGNSPLHF. Combining the CDR3 with reference TRBV18 and TRBJ1-6 gives the whole variable domain NAGVMQNPRHLVRRRGQEARLRCSPMKGHSHVYWYRQLPEEGLKFMVYLQKENIIDESGMPKERFSAEFPKEGPSILRIQQVVRGDSAAYFCASSGQGGNSPLHFGNGTRLTVT.

The chain couples TRBV5-1 to TRBJ2-3; TRBD2 might be the D (5 bases). The V end lost 1 base, the J end lost 2 bases, and 11 bases lay between the germline ends. The length of the CDR3 is 15 residues. Germline CDR1 SGHRS, CDR2 YFSETQ. As DNA, the CDR3 is TGCGCCAGCAGCTTGCGGGGAGACCCCACAGATACGCAGTATTTT. This translates into CASSLRGDPTDTQYF.

This chain connects TRBV19 to TRBJ2-6; 7 bases are shared with TRBD1. In germline, CDR1 is LNHDA, CDR2 SQIVND (reference sequence). This CDR3 contains 15 residues. Trimming removed 7 bases from V and 4 bases from J; junction bases left unmatched: 7. The CDR3 sequence is CASNDPGQGANVLTF. Written as DNA, the CDR3 is TGTGCCAGTAACGATCCGGGACAGGGGGCCAACGTCCTGACTTTC.

This chain links TRBV18 with TRBJ2-1; D may be TRBD2 (6 bases). The length of the CDR3 is 15 residues. V was trimmed by 3 bases and J by 0 bases, leaving 9 bases between them. From germline, CDR1 is KGHSH and CDR2 LQKENI. The DNA for the CDR3 is TGTGCCAGCTCACCTAGCGGAAACTCCTACAATGAGCAGTTCTTC. It yields the protein CASSPSGNSYNEQFF.

The J gene is TRBJ2-5, the V gene TRBV5-1; 11 bases fit TRBD2. The V segment lost 5 bases and the J segment 1 base; nucleotides outside the gene matches: 7. The CDR3 consists of 16 residues. Germline CDR1 reads SGHRS; CDR2 reads YFSETQ. The CDR3 spells CASSRHSGGVQETQYF. The CDR3 nucleotides read TGCGCCAGCAGTCGTCATAGCGGGGGGGTCCAAGAGACCCAGTACTTC.

The chain carries TRBV18 and TRBJ2-3, with a weak D call TRBD2 (6 bases). Trimming stripped 6 bases from V and 7 bases from J, with 17 bases between. Germline V gene lookup returns CDR1 KGHSH and CDR2 LQKENI. CDR3 length: 14 residues. CDR3 sequence reads: CASSLQGGENTQYF. The CDR3 DNA follows: TGTGCCAGCTCCCTTCAGGGCGGGGAAAATACGCAGTATTTT.

J is TRBJ1-1 and V is TRBV28; D may be TRBD1 (6 bases). From germline, CDR1 is MDHEN and CDR2 SYDVKM. This CDR3 contains 15 residues. Trimming shortened V by 8 bases and J by 0 bases, and 16 bases separated the two germline ends. The CDR3 DNA sequence: TGTGCCAGCGCAAAAGGGGGGCGGTTGAACACTGAAGCTTTCTTT. Translated, it gives CASAKGGRLNTEAFF. Variable domain in full (rest from reference TRBV28 and TRBJ1-1): DVKVTQSSRYLVKRTGEKVFLECVQDMDHENMFWYRQDPGLGLRLIYFSYDVKMKEKGDIPEGYSVSREKKERFSLILESASTNQTSMYLCASAKGGRLNTEAFFGQGTRLTVV.

The table lists this clone with a count of one. This chain uses TRBV5-6 with TRBJ2-7, with a possible D match to TRBD1 (5 bases). The V and J ends lost 0 bases and 8 bases respectively, with 9 bases between them. Per the germline V gene, CDR1 is SGHDT and CDR2 is YYEEEE. The length of the CDR3 is 12 residues. The CDR3 region has the DNA TGTGCCAGCAGCTTGGCAGGGATGCAGCAGTACTTC. Translated, it gives CASSLAGMQQYF. The full variable domain, its missing parts supplied by reference TRBV5-6 and TRBJ2-7, is DAGVTQSPTHLIKTRGQQVTLRCSPKSGHDTVSWYQQALGQGPQFIFQYYEEEERQRGNFPDRFSGHQFPNYSSELNVNALLLGDSALYLCASSLAGMQQYFGPGTRLTVT.

The chain uses TRBV5-6 and TRBJ1-6; no clear D gene. Germline loops: CDR1 SGHDT, CDR2 YYEEEE. This CDR3 is built from 15 residues. V dropped 0 bases and J dropped 6 bases, with 10 bases sitting between them. CDR3 coding DNA: TGTGCCAGCAGCTTGGGAAACGGGGTTAATTCACCCCTCCACTTT. The encoded protein is CASSLGNGVNSPLHF.

Ten or more counts support this clone. Other DNA sequences in the sample encode the same CDR3. The genes are TRBV4-1 and TRBJ1-5, with unresolved D. The CDR3 consists of 13 residues. Germline V gene lookup returns CDR1 MGHRA and CDR2 YSYEKL. Trimming removed 1 base at V and 6 bases at J, with 7 bases between. DNA of the CDR3: TGCGCCAGCAGCCAAGGGGAACGTCAGCCCCAGCATTTT. Translation gives CASSQGERQPQHF.

This clone has just a few counts. A read error may be the cause here, since a much bigger clone is one base away. The rearrangement links TRBV6-5 to TRBJ2-7; D remains unclear. This CDR3 is 11 amino acids long. Trimming took 4 bases from V and 4 from J, leaving 5 bases between them. CDR1 is MNHEY and CDR2 is SVGAGI in the germline V gene. The CDR3 DNA reads TGTGCCAGCAGTTTAACGTACGAGCAGTACTTC. Encoded protein: CASSLTYEQYF.

This clone occurred once. The genes are TRBV5-1 and TRBJ2-5; 7 nucleotides line up with TRBD2. Per the germline V gene, CDR1 is SGHRS and CDR2 is YFSETQ. CDR3 length equals 15 residues. Trimming took 2 bases from V and 4 from J; bases not matched to a gene: 8. CDR3 protein: CASSFGGNNRETQYF. CDR3 DNA: TGCGCCAGCAGCTTCGGGGGGAACAACAGAGAGACCCAGTACTTC. Combining the CDR3 with reference TRBV5-1 and TRBJ2-5 gives the whole variable domain KAGVTQTPRYLIKTRGQQVTLSCSPISGHRSVSWYQQTPGQGLQFLFEYFSETQRNKGNFPGRFSGRQFSNSRSEMNVSTLELGDSALYLCASSFGGNNRETQYFGPGTRLLVL.

J is TRBJ2-5 and V is TRBV5-6, with 10 bases matching TRBD2. V shed 0 bases, J shed 0 bases, and the junction held 2 bases outside the gene matches. The length of the CDR3 is 16 residues. In germline, CDR1 is SGHDT, CDR2 YYEEEE. CDR3 nucleotides: TGTGCCAGCAGCTTGGAACTAGCGGGGTACCAAGAGACCCAGTACTTC. Residues: CASSLELAGYQETQYF.

The chain's CDR3 is CASSLLQTGPEQYF. The CDR3 nucleotides read TGTGCCAGCAGCCTTCTTCAGACAGGTCCCGAGCAGTACTTC. The chain has TRBV5-5 and TRBJ2-7; maybe TRBD1 (6 bases). Germline V gives CDR1 SGHKS, CDR2 YYEKEE (reference sequence). The V end was cut by 4 bases, the J end by 6 bases, with 17 bases between. CDR3 size: 14 residues.